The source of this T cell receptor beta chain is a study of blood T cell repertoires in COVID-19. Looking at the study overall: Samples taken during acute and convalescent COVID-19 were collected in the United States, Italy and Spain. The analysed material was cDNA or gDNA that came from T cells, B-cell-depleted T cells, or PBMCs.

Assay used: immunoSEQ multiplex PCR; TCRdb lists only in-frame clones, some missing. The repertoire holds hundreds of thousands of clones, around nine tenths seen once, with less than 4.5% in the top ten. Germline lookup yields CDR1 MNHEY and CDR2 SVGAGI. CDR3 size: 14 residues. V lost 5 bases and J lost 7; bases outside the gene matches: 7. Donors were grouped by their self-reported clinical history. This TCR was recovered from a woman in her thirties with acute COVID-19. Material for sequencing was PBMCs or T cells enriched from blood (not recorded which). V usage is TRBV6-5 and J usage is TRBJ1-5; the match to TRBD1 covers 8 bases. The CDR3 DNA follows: TGTGCCAGCAGTCGGACAGGGACGGGACAGCCCCAGCATTTT. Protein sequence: CASSRTGTGQPQHF.